Listed here are 14 T cell receptor beta chains from one sample, sequenced in a study of cytomegalovirus exposure and HLA in healthy donors. The primer mix had 60 Vbeta and 13 Jbeta primers. The repertoire was sequenced with immunoSEQ multiplex PCR; TCRdb's copy has only in-frame clones and lacks some. The sample contains under 130,000 clones, approximately 80% of which appear only once. The specimen was PBMCs. The receptors shown here come from a young man in good health and CMV-seronegative.

This chain connects TRBV11-2 to TRBJ2-2; unclear D gene. The V end was cut by 4 bases, the J end by 4 bases, with 7 bases between. Germline CDR1 and CDR2: SGHAT and FQNNGV. This CDR3 is 13 amino acids long. The CDR3 spells CASSSPLTGELFF. In DNA form, the CDR3 reads TGTGCCAGCAGCTCCCCCCTCACCGGGGAGCTGTTTTTT.

This clone was picked up one time. V is TRBV5-4 and J is TRBJ1-2; 11 positions agree with TRBD1. Germline trimming cut 5 bases from V and 5 bases from J; bases unmatched to any gene: 8. The germline V gene encodes CDR1 SGHNT and CDR2 YYREEE (reference sequence). This CDR3 is built from 15 residues. In DNA, the CDR3 is TGTGCCAGCAGTTCACCCGGGACAGGGGGATATGGCTACACCTTC. Translated: CASSSPGTGGYGYTF.

This chain connects TRBV19 to TRBJ2-2; perhaps TRBD1 as D (5 bases). Trimming pared 6 bases from V and 2 bases from J, leaving 22 bases between. Germline V gene sequence: CDR1 LNHDA, CDR2 SQIVND (reference sequence). The length of the CDR3 is 18 residues. This CDR3 is CASRGHAPRISNTGELFF. The CDR3 nucleotides are TGTGCCAGTAGGGGGCACGCGCCACGCATCAGTAACACCGGGGAGCTGTTTTTT. The full variable domain, in which reference TRBV19 and TRBJ2-2 provide the parts outside the CDR3, is DGGITQSPKYLFRKEGQNVTLSCEQNLNHDAMYWYRQDPGQGLRLIYYSQIVNDFQKGDIAEGYSVSREKKESFPLTVTSAQKNPTAFYLCASRGHAPRISNTGELFFGEGSRLTVL.

The V and J genes are TRBV6-5 and TRBJ2-7, with TRBD2 as a possible D gene (6 bases). The length of the CDR3 is 13 residues. The V and J ends lost 7 bases and 3 bases respectively, with 13 bases between them. Germline values: CDR1 MNHEY, CDR2 SVGAGI. The CDR3 DNA reads TGTGCCAGCAAGGGTCGGGAGTACTACGAGCAGTACTTC. Its translation: CASKGREYYEQYF.

V and J are TRBV29-1 and TRBJ2-5; 7 nucleotides match TRBD1. V gave up 0 bases and J gave up 3 bases; unmatched junction bases: 7. The CDR3 contains 15 residues. Germline CDR1 reads SQVTM; CDR2 reads ANQGSEA. This CDR3 reads CSVEDLYRGKETQYF. CDR3 DNA: TGCAGCGTTGAAGATCTGTACAGGGGAAAAGAGACCCAGTACTTC. The variable domain in full, with the rest retrieved from reference TRBV29-1 and TRBJ2-5, is SAVISQKPSRDICQRGTSLTIQCQVDSQVTMMFWYRQQPGQSLTLIATANQGSEATYESGFVIDKFPISRPNLTFSTLTVSNMSPEDSSIYLCSVEDLYRGKETQYFGPGTRLLVL.

The chain joins TRBV4-3 to TRBJ2-3; 9 bases line up with TRBD2. Unmatched junction bases numbered 6, after V lost 0 bases and J lost 2 bases. Per germline, CDR1 LGHNA and CDR2 YSLEER. This CDR3 contains 17 residues. The CDR3 loop reads CASSQEKRGALTDTQYF. As DNA, the CDR3 is TGCGCCAGCAGCCAAGAAAAGCGGGGGGCCCTCACAGATACGCAGTATTTT.

This rearrangement joins TRBV11-2 to TRBJ2-5, with D perhaps TRBD2 (5 bases). The CDR3 is made up of 13 amino acids. V was shortened by 5 bases and J by 2 bases, with 9 bases between the two germline ends. Germline loops: CDR1 SGHAT, CDR2 FQNNGV. The chain's CDR3 is CASSRTLQETQYF. DNA for the CDR3: TGTGCCAGCAGCAGGACTCTACAAGAGACCCAGTACTTC. Using reference TRBV11-2 and TRBJ2-5 for the parts outside the CDR3, the full variable domain is EAGVAQSPRYKIIEKRQSVAFWCNPISGHATLYWYQQILGQGPKLLIQFQNNGVVDDSQLPKDRFSAERLKGVDSTLKIQPAKLEDSAVYLCASSRTLQETQYFGPGTRLLVL.

The CDR3 DNA reads as TGCGCCAGCAGCCAAGATGAAAGACTAGCGGGGGGCTCCGCGGAGACCCAGTACTTC. Protein product: CASSQDERLAGGSAETQYF. V is TRBV4-3 and J is TRBJ2-5, with 13 bases matching TRBD2. Germline values: CDR1 LGHNA, CDR2 YSLEER. With V trimmed by 0 bases and J by 5 bases, 12 bases remained unmatched. This CDR3 contains 19 residues.

The V and J genes are TRBV28 and TRBJ2-6; 8 bases agree with TRBD1. Germline V gene data show CDR1 as MDHEN and CDR2 as SYDVKM. V lost 7 bases and J lost 1; bases outside the gene matches: 6. The CDR3 is made up of 16 amino acids. CDR3 nucleotide sequence: TGTGCCAGCATTCGACAGGGGTTGTCTGGGGCCAACGTCCTGACTTTC. As protein: CASIRQGLSGANVLTF.

This chain connects TRBV28 to TRBJ2-7, with a tentative D call TRBD1 (6 bases). Trimming took 5 bases from V and 6 from J, leaving 20 bases between them. CDR3 length equals 15 residues. Germline V gives CDR1 MDHEN, CDR2 SYDVKM. The CDR3 reads CASSVNTGLRAEQYF. For the CDR3, the DNA is TGTGCCAGCAGTGTAAATACAGGGCTTCGCGCCGAGCAGTACTTC.

The rearrangement joins TRBV7-6 to TRBJ1-1; D perhaps matches TRBD1 (5 bases). CDR3 length: 14 amino acids. Between the trimmed V and J ends, which lost 5 bases and 6 bases, there was a span of 16 bases. Per germline, CDR1 SGHVS and CDR2 FNYEAQ. CDR3 in amino acids: CASSQTAGSAEAFF. The DNA of the CDR3 is TGTGCCAGCAGCCAAACCGCAGGGTCAGCTGAAGCTTTCTTT.

The chain carries TRBV7-9 and TRBJ1-3; D remains unclear. Trimming left V 2 bases short and J 0 bases short, with 5 bases between. The CDR3 length is 14 residues. CDR1 is SEHNR, CDR2 FQNEAQ, per germline (reference sequence). CDR3 loop: CASSLTPSGNTIYF. In DNA, the CDR3 is TGTGCCAGCAGCTTAACACCCTCTGGAAACACCATATATTTT.

The chain carries TRBV5-3 and TRBJ2-7; TRBD1 matches at 8 bases. Being an ORF, TRBV5-3 has a function that is uncertain. There are 12 residues in the CDR3. The junction had 9 bases not matched to a gene; V was cut back by 3 bases and J by 13 bases. The DNA for the CDR3 is TGTGCCAGAAGCTCACCCAAGGACAGGGTATACTTC. Protein product: CARSSPKDRVYF.

This clone was detected a few times. This chain uses TRBV6-5 with TRBJ2-4; 7 bases fit TRBD2. CDR1 MNHEY and CDR2 SVGAGI come from the germline V gene. This CDR3 contains 15 residues. V lost 4 bases, J lost 0 bases, and 3 bases stayed unmatched. Here the CDR3 DNA reads TGTGCCAGCAGTTCCTTAGCGGGAGCCAAAAACATTCAGTACTTC. It is translated as CASSSLAGAKNIQYF.